This is a list of T cell receptor beta chains from one sample in a study of blood T cell repertoires in COVID-19. Some clones are missing from TCRdb's copy, which holds only in-frame ones; the method was immunoSEQ multiplex PCR. The top ten clones hold approximately 4.3% of a sample with roughly 69,000 clones, roughly 85% of them seen once. Sequencing used peripheral blood. The receptors stem from a human donor in a cohort sampled during active COVID-19. Both conserved end residues are part of each CDR3. The D gene is left open where the match is weak. The listing skips clone size in some rows; elsewhere it reads once, few, many or a size class.

TRBJ1-1 NA NA TRBV4-2 TGTGCCAGCAGCCAAGAGTCGGGGGGGCTTATTGAAGCTTTCTTT CASSQESGGLIEAFF
TRBJ2-1 NA NA TRBV19 TGTGCCAGTAGTATTACCCCCAGCAATGAGCAGTTCTTC CASSITPSNEQFF
TRBJ1-4 NA TRBD1 TRBV5-4 TGTGCCAGCAGCTCTGCCCGGGACAGGGGATTGGCGCGAGAAAAACTGTTTTTT CASSSARDRGLAREKLFF
TRBJ1-1 NA TRBD1 TRBV5-6 TGTGCCAGCAGCTTGGAGACAGGGGTCGTCACTGAAGCTTTCTTT CASSLETGVVTEAFF
TRBJ1-2 NA NA TRBV6-5 TGTGCCAGCAGTTTAACACAAAACTATGGCTACACCTTC CASSLTQNYGYTF
TRBJ1-2 NA TRBD1 TRBV19 TGTGCCAGTAGAACAGGGGGAGGCTATGGCTACACCTTC CASRTGGGYGYTF
TRBJ2-3 once NA TRBV24-1 TGTGCCACCAGTGAAGCTCGACAGGCAACCACAGATACGCAGTATTTT CATSEARQATTDTQYF
TRBJ1-2 NA NA TRBV3-1/TRBV3-2 TGTGCCAGCAGCCAGGGGGGAGGGCGGGCTAACTATGGCTACACCTTC CASSQGGGRANYGYTF
TRBJ2-7 NA NA TRBV28 TGTGCCAGCAGCCGACCAGGGGCAGGGTCATACGAGCAGTACTTC CASSRPGAGSYEQYF
TRBJ2-6 NA NA TRBV5-6 TGTGCCAGCAGCCTTCAGACAGGAGGACGGGCCAACGTCCTGACTTTC CASSLQTGGRANVLTF
TRBJ2-2 NA TRBD1 TRBV27 TGTGCCAGCAGTCCAGTGGGACAGGGGAACACCGGGGAGCTGTTTTTT CASSPVGQGNTGELFF
TRBJ2-4 NA TRBD2 TRBV15 TGTGCCACCAGCAGAGTAGCGGGAGGAAACATTCAGTACTTC CATSRVAGGNIQYF
TRBJ2-2 NA NA TRBV7-2 TGTGCCAGCAGCTTAGCGGGAGCAACGACCGGGGAGCTGTTTTTT CASSLAGATTGELFF
TRBJ2-1 NA TRBD2 TRBV7-2 TGTGCCAGCAGACCCCGCGGGGGGCACTACAATGAGCAGTTCTTC CASRPRGGHYNEQFF
TRBJ1-1 NA TRBD1 TRBV18 TGTGCCAGCTCACGAGACCGGACAGGGGGCACTGAAGCTTTCTTT CASSRDRTGGTEAFF
TRBJ1-2 few NA TRBV13 TGTGCCAGCAGCTGGGATCAGGGTGATGGCTACACCTTC CASSWDQGDGYTF
TRBJ2-5 NA NA TRBV28 TGTGCCAGCAGTGCGATCAGGGACCAAGAGACCCAGTACTTC CASSAIRDQETQYF
TRBJ2-5 few NA TRBV5-4 TGTGCCAGCGCTAACCAAGAGACCCAGTACTTC CASANQETQYF
TRBJ2-7 NA NA TRBV7-6 TGTGCCAGCAGCTTGGCCGGGGTGGGGTCAGGCAAGCAGTACTTC CASSLAGVGSGKQYF
TRBJ2-7 NA NA TRBV11-2 TGTGCCAGCAGCTTATCCCCAGGGTACGAGCAGTACTTC CASSLSPGYEQYF
TRBJ2-3 NA NA TRBV11-2 TGTGCCAGCAGCTTCCTTAAAGCATCTGCAGATACGCAGTATTTT CASSFLKASADTQYF
TRBJ1-1 few NA TRBV3-1/TRBV3-2 TGTGCCAGCAGCCCCTACAGGGAGTCTGAAGCTTTCTTT CASSPYRESEAFF
TRBJ2-7 NA TRBD1 TRBV29-1 TGCAGCGTGGGGGACAGGGGGGAACGAAAAAGCTCCTACGAGCAGTACTTC CSVGDRGERKSSYEQYF
TRBJ1-2 NA TRBD1 TRBV6-4 TGTGCCAGCAGACCGGGACAGGGGTCCTATGGCTACACCTTC CASRPGQGSYGYTF
TRBJ1-6 NA NA TRBV7-2 TGTGCCAGCAGCTTAGCCAGAAATTCACCCCTCCACTTT CASSLARNSPLHF
TRBJ2-7 NA TRBD2 TRBV27 TGTGCCAGCAGACCGGGACTAGCGGGACGCGAGCAGTACTTC CASRPGLAGREQYF
TRBJ2-1 NA NA TRBV4-1 TGCGCCAGCAGCCAAGGGGGCGGTTACAATGAGCAGTTCTTC CASSQGGGYNEQFF
TRBJ1-2 NA NA TRBV9 TGTGCCAGCTGGGGTTCGGGGGTCGGCTACACCTTC CASWGSGVGYTF
TRBJ1-1 NA NA TRBV6-2/TRBV6-3 TGTGCCAGCAGTTATGGGCGGAACACTGAAGCTTTCTTT CASSYGRNTEAFF
TRBJ2-3 NA TRBD2 TRBV19 TGTGCCAGTAGTATAAGAGGTAGCGGGAGGGGCGCAGATACGCAGTATTTT CASSIRGSGRGADTQYF
TRBJ2-5 NA TRBD2 TRBV25-1 TGTGCCAGCAGTCCTCTAGCGGGAGGGATCATCCAAGAGACCCAGTACTTC CASSPLAGGIIQETQYF
TRBJ2-1 NA NA TRBV9 TGTGCCAGCAGCGAACGTGGGAGTGAGCAGTTCTTC CASSERGSEQFF
TRBJ2-1 NA NA TRBV12-3/TRBV12-4 TGTGCCAGCAGTTTTCTCAGGCAGAATGAGCAGTTCTTC CASSFLRQNEQFF
TRBJ1-5 NA NA TRBV28 TGTGCCAGCAGCCGGGACTCTACTAGCAATCAGCCCCAGCATTTT CASSRDSTSNQPQHF
TRBJ2-1 NA NA TRBV5-4 TGTGCCAGCAGCGAGGGACTTCCTAATGAGCAGTTCTTC CASSEGLPNEQFF
TRBJ2-1 NA NA TRBV6-2/TRBV6-3 TGTGCCAGCAGTTACTCGAGGCAGTTCCTCAATGAGCAGTTCTTC CASSYSRQFLNEQFF
TRBJ2-3 NA NA TRBV14 TGTGCCAGCAGCTACACGAGGGGCACAGATACGCAGTATTTT CASSYTRGTDTQYF
TRBJ2-7 NA NA TRBV12-3/TRBV12-4 TGTGCCAGCAGACCCATGAGCTCCTACGAGCAGTACTTC CASRPMSSYEQYF
TRBJ1-1 few NA TRBV6-4 TGTGCCAGCAGTGATGGTCCTACGAACACTGAAGCTTTCTTT CASSDGPTNTEAFF
TRBJ2-4 NA NA TRBV4-1 TGCGCCAGCAGCCAAGTATGGGGTGAGGCGGGGGCAGCCAAAAACATTCAGTACTTC CASSQVWGEAGAAKNIQYF
TRBJ2-7 NA NA TRBV7-6 TGTGCCAGCAGCTTAGGACTAGGGCTCTCATACGAGCAGTACTTC CASSLGLGLSYEQYF
TRBJ2-7 NA TRBD2 TRBV6-2/TRBV6-3 TGTGCCAGCAGTTACCCCACTAGCGGGGGGAAATACGAGCAGTACTTC CASSYPTSGGKYEQYF
TRBJ2-1 NA TRBD1 TRBV11-2 TGTGCCAGCAGCCCATTACAGGGGAAGTCCTACAATGAGCAGTTCTTC CASSPLQGKSYNEQFF
TRBJ1-6 NA NA TRBV27 TGTGCCAGCAGAACATATAATTCACCCCTCCACTTT CASRTYNSPLHF
TRBJ2-7 NA NA TRBV7-8 TGTGCCAGCAGCTTAGTTCAATACGAGCAGTACTTC CASSLVQYEQYF
TRBJ1-5 NA TRBD1 TRBV28 TGTGCCAGCAGTAAGGGGAACAGGGGAAGCAATCAGCCCCAGCATTTT CASSKGNRGSNQPQHF
TRBJ1-2 NA NA TRBV12-3/TRBV12-4 TGTGCCAGCAGCACAGGGTATGGCTACACCTTC CASSTGYGYTF
TRBJ2-5 NA TRBD1 TRBV11-2 TGTGCCAGCAGCTTAGAACAGGGGTCGGAGACCCAGTACTTC CASSLEQGSETQYF
TRBJ2-7 NA NA TRBV6-6 TGTGCCAGCAGTCTAGGGGATATCTACGAGCAGTACTTC CASSLGDIYEQYF
TRBJ1-3 NA TRBD1 TRBV9 TGTGCCAGCAGCGGCCCACAGGGGTATGGAAACACCATATATTTT CASSGPQGYGNTIYF